This T cell receptor (beta chain) was documented in a study of early T cells in non-severe SARS-CoV-2 infection. Looking at the study overall: Chains from this unsorted whole-blood bulk RNA could not be paired.

Germline values: CDR1 SQVTM, CDR2 ANQGSEA. This CDR3 spans 13 amino acids. Between the trimmed V and J ends, which lost 6 bases and 7 bases, there was a span of 16 bases. Notes on the study in general: Private and CD4 specificities were missed by VDJdb matching, which favored anti-spike CD8 responses.

Each single cDNA molecule received a unique molecular identifier. TCRdb reprocessed the 5' RACE reads via MiXCR and lists one record per CDR3 protein. Here the sample spans approximately 99,000 distinct CDR3 sequences, 9.5% to 13% being singletons. Comments on this clonotype: Its antigen is not known.

The source is an adult who was a healthcare worker with PCR-confirmed SARS-CoV-2 infection or an uninfected control (not recorded which). The sequenced sample was whole blood. This sequence joins TRBV29-1 and TRBJ2-1; D is perhaps TRBD2 (7 bases). CDR3 region: CSVTSGGVNEQFF. In DNA form, the CDR3 reads TGCAGCGTCACTTCGGGGGGCGTAAATGAGCAGTTCTTC.